The source of this T cell receptor beta chain is a study of T cell responses to AZD1222 COVID-19 vaccine. Study-level information: Pooling of second doses given at about 4 or about 12 weeks was done.

This clone showed up just once. As yet, its antigen is unknown. Per germline, CDR1 SEHNR and CDR2 FQNEAQ (reference sequence). Trimming stripped 5 bases from V and 1 base from J, with 12 bases between. The CDR3 length is 15 residues. Some clones are missing from TCRdb's copy, which holds only in-frame ones; the method was immunoSEQ multiplex PCR. The repertoire consists of 150,000 or so clones, with 92% occurring once and the leading ten covering approximately 2%. General study points: Spike-wide coverage was observed for vaccine-associated CD4 TCRs, with dominant responses at 160-218 and 743-854. Donors were largely white British and mainly female; clonal diversity was possibly underestimated. Only a handful of AZD1222 recipients tested seropositive at baseline.

Material: peripheral blood, obtained on day 0 of AZD1222 vaccination. The rearrangement links TRBV7-9 to TRBJ1-5, with D perhaps matching TRBD1 (6 bases). This sequence was found in an adult in good health. The CDR3 bases are TGTGCCAGCAGCGGTACAGGGTCGAGCAATCAGCCCCAGCATTTT. Its protein is CASSGTGSSNQPQHF.